A single sample is the source of the 3 T cell receptor beta chains below, sequenced in a study of blood T cell repertoires in COVID-19. The protocol was immunoSEQ multiplex PCR, while the TCRdb copy is restricted to in-frame clones and leaves out a portion. Here the sample spans 250,000 to 300,000 clones, roughly 80% being singletons. Specimen: PBMCs or T cells enriched from blood (not recorded which). Source of these receptors: a man aged 35 to 55 who had been exposed to COVID-19.

J is TRBJ2-7 and V is TRBV5-8; TRBD1 matches 10 bases. Germline assignment: CDR1 SGHTS and CDR2 YDEGEE. The CDR3 length is 14 residues. The ends lost 4 bases at V and 3 bases at J; junction bases unmatched: 4. The CDR3 region is CASSHRTGGYEQYF. CDR3 coding DNA: TGTGCCAGCAGCCATAGGACAGGGGGCTACGAGCAGTACTTC. Drawing the rest from reference TRBV5-8 and TRBJ2-7, the complete variable domain is EAGVTQSPTHLIKTRGQQATLRCSPISGHTSVYWYQQALGLGLQFLLWYDEGEERNRGNFPPRFSGRQFPNYSSELNVNALELEDSALYLCASSHRTGGYEQYFGPGTRLTVT.

Only one count was recorded for this clone. The chain employs TRBV7-2 and TRBJ1-5; 9 bases map to TRBD1. The J segment lost 5 bases and the V segment lost 1 base, leaving 6 bases of the junction unmatched. CDR1 SGHTA and CDR2 FQGNSA come from the germline V gene. The CDR3 is made up of 16 amino acids. The CDR3 spells CASSLVRTGAHQPQHF. CDR3 nucleotides: TGTGCCAGCAGCTTAGTTAGGACAGGGGCTCATCAGCCCCAGCATTTT.

The gene calls are TRBV7-6 and TRBJ2-2; a possible D gene is TRBD1 (6 bases). The germline gives CDR1 SGHVS, CDR2 FNYEAQ. V lost 5 bases and J 1 base, leaving 14 bases between the germline ends. The CDR3 totals 16 residues. CDR3 sequence reads: CASSRDPDRNTGELFF. CDR3 nucleotide sequence: TGTGCCAGCAGCAGGGACCCGGACAGGAACACCGGGGAGCTGTTTTTT.